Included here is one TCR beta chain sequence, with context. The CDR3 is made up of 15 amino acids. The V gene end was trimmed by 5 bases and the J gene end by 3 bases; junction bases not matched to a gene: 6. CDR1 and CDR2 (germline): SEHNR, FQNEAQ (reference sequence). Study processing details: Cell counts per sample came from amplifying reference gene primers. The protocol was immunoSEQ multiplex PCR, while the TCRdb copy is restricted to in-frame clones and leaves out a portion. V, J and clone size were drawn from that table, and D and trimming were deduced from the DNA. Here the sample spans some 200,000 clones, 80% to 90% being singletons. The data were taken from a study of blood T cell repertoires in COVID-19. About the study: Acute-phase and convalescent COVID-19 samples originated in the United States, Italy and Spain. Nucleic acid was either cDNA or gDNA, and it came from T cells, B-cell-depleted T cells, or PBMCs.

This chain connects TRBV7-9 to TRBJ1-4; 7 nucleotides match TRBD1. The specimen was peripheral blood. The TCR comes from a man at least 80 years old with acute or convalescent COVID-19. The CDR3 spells CASSQSGTANEKLFF. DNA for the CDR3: TGTGCCAGCAGCCAATCCGGGACAGCTAATGAAAAACTGTTTTTT.